What follows describes a single T cell receptor (beta chain). It was across several immunoSEQ plates that each subset's genomic DNA was evenly split. Original analysis: There were no quality scores in the junction-only immunoSEQ sequences, so filtering differed. Profiling relied on immunoSEQ multiplex PCR, and the TCRdb table lists in-frame clones only, not all of them. That table furnishes V, J and clone size, whereas the DNA furnished D and trimming. Here the sample spans a few million clones, roughly 92% being singletons. This entry is derived from a study of shared clonotypes between healthy human individuals. The CDR3 has 13 amino acids. V was cut by 5 bases and J by 2 bases, with 10 bases left in between. The V gene's germline CDR1 is SGHTA and CDR2 FQGNSA. The donor cohort consisted entirely of Caucasian adults residing in Nashville, Tennessee.

This clonotype originated in a man between 18 and 35 years old in good health. The source material was naive CD4+ T cells sorted from blood. Subset here: CD45RA+ positively selected. This chain joins TRBV7-2 and TRBJ2-7; D unclear. As DNA, the CDR3 is TGTGCCAGCAGCCTCCGTAGGACCTACGAGCAGTACTTC. Translated: CASSLRRTYEQYF.